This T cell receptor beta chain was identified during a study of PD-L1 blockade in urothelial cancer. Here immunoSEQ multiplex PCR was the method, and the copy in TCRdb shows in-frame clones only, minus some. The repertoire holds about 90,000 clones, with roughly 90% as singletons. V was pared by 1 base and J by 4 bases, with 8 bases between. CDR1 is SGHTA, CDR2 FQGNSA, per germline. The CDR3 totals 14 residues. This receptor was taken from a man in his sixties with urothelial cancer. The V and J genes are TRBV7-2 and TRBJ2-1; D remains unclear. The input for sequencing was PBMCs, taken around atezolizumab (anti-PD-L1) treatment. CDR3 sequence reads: CASSLGADYNEQFF. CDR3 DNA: TGTGCCAGCAGCTTAGGGGCAGATTACAATGAGCAGTTCTTC.